The source of this TCR beta chain is a study of neurological immune-mediated disorders. MiXCR, run by TCRdb on the 5' RACE reads, gives a single entry per CDR3 protein. In the table there are over 60,000 distinct CDR3 sequences, less than 5.5% of which are singletons. Findings of the study overall: CDR3 amino acid sequences of expanded clones were not shared across subjects, a result suggesting private repertoires in all groups. Among 34 multiple sclerosis patients, phylogenetic grouping put the repertoires of 18 into a single related-CDR3 cluster, a possible signature.

Trimming cost V 3 bases and J 8 bases, with 19 bases left between them. The CDR3 is made up of 15 amino acids. Germline values: CDR1 SGHRS, CDR2 YFSETQ. This clonotype appeared a few times. The antigen is not known. The sample was PBMCs. The TCR comes from a woman aged 25 to 45 with multiple sclerosis. V and J are TRBV5-1 and TRBJ2-3, with D perhaps TRBD1 (6 bases). The CDR3, as DNA: TGCGCCAGCAGCTCGATGAGGGGGTCCCTGGGTACGCAGTATTTT. Its translation is CASSSMRGSLGTQYF.